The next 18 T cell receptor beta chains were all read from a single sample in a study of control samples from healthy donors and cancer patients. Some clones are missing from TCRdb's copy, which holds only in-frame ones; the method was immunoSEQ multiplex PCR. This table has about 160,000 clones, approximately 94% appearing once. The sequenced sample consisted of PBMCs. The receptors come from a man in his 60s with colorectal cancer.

The CDR3, as DNA: TGTGCCAGCAGCTTAAAGGGACCGACTCAGCGACGGGACGAGCAGTACTTC. Residues: CASSLKGPTQRRDEQYF. V is TRBV12-1 and J is TRBJ2-7. TRBV12-1 is a listed pseudogene. The CDR3 has 17 residues.

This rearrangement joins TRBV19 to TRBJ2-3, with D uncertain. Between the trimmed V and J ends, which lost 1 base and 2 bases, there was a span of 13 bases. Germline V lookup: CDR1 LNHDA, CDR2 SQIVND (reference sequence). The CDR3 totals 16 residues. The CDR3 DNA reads TGTGCCAGTAGTATAGGGGCAGTACGGATCACAGATACGCAGTATTTT. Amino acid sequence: CASSIGAVRITDTQYF. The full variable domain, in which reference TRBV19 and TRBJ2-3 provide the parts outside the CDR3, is DGGITQSPKYLFRKEGQNVTLSCEQNLNHDAMYWYRQDPGQGLRLIYYSQIVNDFQKGDIAEGYSVSREKKESFPLTVTSAQKNPTAFYLCASSIGAVRITDTQYFGPGTRLTVL.

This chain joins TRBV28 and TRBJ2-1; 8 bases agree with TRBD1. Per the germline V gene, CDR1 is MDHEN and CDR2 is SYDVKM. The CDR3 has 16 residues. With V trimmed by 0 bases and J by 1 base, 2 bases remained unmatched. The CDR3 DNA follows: TGTGCCAGCAGTTTATGGCAGGGGGCATCCTACAATGAGCAGTTCTTC. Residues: CASSLWQGASYNEQFF.

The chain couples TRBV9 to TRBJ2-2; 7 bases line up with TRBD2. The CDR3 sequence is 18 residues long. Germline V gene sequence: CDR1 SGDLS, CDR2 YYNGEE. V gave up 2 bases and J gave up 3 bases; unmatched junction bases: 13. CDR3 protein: CASSVSRWGGTDTGELFF. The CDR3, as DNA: TGTGCCAGCAGCGTCAGTAGGTGGGGGGGAACAGACACCGGGGAGCTGTTTTTT.

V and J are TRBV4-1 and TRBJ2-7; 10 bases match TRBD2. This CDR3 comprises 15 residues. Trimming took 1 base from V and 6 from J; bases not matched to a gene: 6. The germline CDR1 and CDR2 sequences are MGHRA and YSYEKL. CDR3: CASSQAGSGGSEQYF. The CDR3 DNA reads TGCGCCAGCAGCCAAGCGGGTAGCGGGGGGTCCGAGCAGTACTTC.

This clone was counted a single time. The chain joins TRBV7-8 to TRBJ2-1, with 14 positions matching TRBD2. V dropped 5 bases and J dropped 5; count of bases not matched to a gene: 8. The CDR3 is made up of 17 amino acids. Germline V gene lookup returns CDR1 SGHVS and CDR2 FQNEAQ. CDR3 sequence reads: CASSLRTSGGTHNEQFF. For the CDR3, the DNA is TGTGCCAGCAGCCTACGGACTAGCGGGGGGACCCACAATGAGCAGTTCTTC.

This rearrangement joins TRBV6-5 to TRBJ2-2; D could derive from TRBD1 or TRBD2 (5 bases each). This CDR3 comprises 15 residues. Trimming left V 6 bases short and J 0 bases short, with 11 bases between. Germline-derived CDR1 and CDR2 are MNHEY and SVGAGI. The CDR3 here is CASSRDRANTGELFF. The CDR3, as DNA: TGTGCCAGCAGCCGGGACCGGGCGAACACCGGGGAGCTGTTTTTT.

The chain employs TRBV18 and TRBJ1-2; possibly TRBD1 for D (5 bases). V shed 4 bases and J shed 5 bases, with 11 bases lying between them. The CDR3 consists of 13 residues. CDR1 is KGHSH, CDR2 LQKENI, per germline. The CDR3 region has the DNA TGTGCCAGCTCACTAACCCGGGGGTATGGCTACACCTTC. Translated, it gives CASSLTRGYGYTF.

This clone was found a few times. The CDR3 bases are TGTGCCAGTCTCTCAGGGGTTGAGTCCTACGAGCAGTACTTC. Translated, it gives CASLSGVESYEQYF. The V call is TRBV2, the J call TRBJ2-7; D possibly corresponds to TRBD1 (6 bases). Germline CDR1 and CDR2: SNHLY and FYNNEI. The CDR3 loop spans 14 amino acids. Trimming left V 9 bases short and J 1 base short, with 16 bases between.

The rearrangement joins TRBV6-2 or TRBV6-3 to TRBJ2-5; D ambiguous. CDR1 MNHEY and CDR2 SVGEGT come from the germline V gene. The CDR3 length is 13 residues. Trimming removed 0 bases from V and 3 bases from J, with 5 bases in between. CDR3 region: CASSYSTKETQYF. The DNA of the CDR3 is TGTGCCAGCAGTTACTCCACCAAAGAGACCCAGTACTTC.

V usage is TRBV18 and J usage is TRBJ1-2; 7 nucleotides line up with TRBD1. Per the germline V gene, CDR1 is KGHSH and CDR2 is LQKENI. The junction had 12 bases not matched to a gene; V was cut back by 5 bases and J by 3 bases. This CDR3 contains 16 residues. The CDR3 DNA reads TGTGCCAGCTCAGCGACAACAGGGGCGGTGGACTATGGCTACACCTTC. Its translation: CASSATTGAVDYGYTF.

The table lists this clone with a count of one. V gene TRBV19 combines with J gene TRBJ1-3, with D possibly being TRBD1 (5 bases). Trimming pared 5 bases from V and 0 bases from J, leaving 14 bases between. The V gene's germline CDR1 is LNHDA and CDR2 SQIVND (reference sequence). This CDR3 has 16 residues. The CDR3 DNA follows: TGTGCCAGTAGTTTGGCAGGGCCGAGCTCTGGAAACACCATATATTTT. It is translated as CASSLAGPSSGNTIYF.

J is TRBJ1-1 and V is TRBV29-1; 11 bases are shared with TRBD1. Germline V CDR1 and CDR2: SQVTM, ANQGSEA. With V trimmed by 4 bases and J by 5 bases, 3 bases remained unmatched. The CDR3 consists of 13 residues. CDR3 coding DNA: TGCAGCGTTGGGGACAGGGGGAGGACTGAAGCTTTCTTT. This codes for CSVGDRGRTEAFF.

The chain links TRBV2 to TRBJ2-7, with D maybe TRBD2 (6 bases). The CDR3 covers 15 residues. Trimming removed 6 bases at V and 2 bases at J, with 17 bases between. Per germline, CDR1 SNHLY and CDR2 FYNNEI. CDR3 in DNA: TGTGCCAGCAGCCCCGGGGGTAGCGGTGCCTACGAGCAGTACTTC. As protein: CASSPGGSGAYEQYF.

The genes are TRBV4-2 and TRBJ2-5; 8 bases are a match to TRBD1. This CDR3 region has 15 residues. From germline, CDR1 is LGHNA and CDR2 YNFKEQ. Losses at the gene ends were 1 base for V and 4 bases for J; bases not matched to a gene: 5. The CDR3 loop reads CASSQGPGQAETQYF. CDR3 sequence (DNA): TGTGCCAGCAGCCAAGGGCCGGGACAGGCAGAGACCCAGTACTTC.

CDR3 nucleotides: TGTGCCAGCAGGGGGGCGGGGGACAATGAGCAGTTCTTC. Residues: CASRGAGDNEQFF. This chain uses TRBV5-4 with TRBJ2-1; a weak D match, TRBD2 (7 bases). V dropped 5 bases and J dropped 5 bases, with 11 bases sitting between them. CDR1 is SGHNT and CDR2 is YYREEE in the germline V gene (reference sequence). The CDR3 runs 13 residues.

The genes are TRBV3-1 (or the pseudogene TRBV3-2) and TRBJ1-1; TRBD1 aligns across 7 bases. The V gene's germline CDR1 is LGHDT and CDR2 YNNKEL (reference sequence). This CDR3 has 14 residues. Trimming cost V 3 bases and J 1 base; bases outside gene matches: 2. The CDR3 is CASSQGQTNTEAFF. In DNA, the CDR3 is TGTGCCAGCAGCCAGGGACAGACGAACACTGAAGCTTTCTTT.

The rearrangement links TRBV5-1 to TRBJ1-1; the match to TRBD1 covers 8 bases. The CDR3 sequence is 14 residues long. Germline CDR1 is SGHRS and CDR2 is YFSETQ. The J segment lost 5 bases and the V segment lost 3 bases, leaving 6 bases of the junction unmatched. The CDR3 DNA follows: TGCGCCAGCAGCTCAGGGGGCTTGAGGACTGAAGCTTTCTTT. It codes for CASSSGGLRTEAFF.